The TCR beta chain under discussion was sequenced for a study of T-cell reconstitution after alpha-beta-depleted transplantation in children. V lost 2 bases, J lost 1 base, and 6 bases stayed unmatched. The CDR3 is 17 residues long. Germline assignment: CDR1 SGHVS and CDR2 FQNEAQ. Study results and caveats: One year post-transplant, T-cell counts and diversity were largely derived from T cells produced anew. Surviving recipient T cells and thymic progenitors underlay high day-60 TCRbeta diversity in some patients.

Unique molecular identifiers tagged the TCRbeta library. TCRdb re-derived calls from the PCR reads in MiXCR, one entry per CDR3 protein. The sample carries 70,000 to 95,000 distinct CDR3 sequences, 15% to 20% recorded once. With respect to this clonotype: As yet, its antigen is unknown.

This clonotype was sampled from a male patient under 10 years old who had a stem cell transplant for acute lymphoblastic leukemia, so the T cells may come from the graft donor. Sample: PBMCs, mostly from graft donor cells, taken 360 days after TCRalphabeta/CD19-depleted stem cell transplant. The chain joins TRBV7-8 to TRBJ2-1, with 9 bases identical to TRBD2. For the CDR3, the DNA is TGTGCCAGCAGCTTAACCATAGCGGGAGTATCCTACAATGAGCAGTTCTTC. Its protein product is CASSLTIAGVSYNEQFF.